The 23 T cell receptor beta chains below come from one sample, sequenced in a study of T cell repertoires in cytomegalovirus infection (dated 2019 in TCRdb). Sequenced using an Illumina HiSeq 1500. TCRdb reprocessing: public reads trimmed at Q25 with fastp, clones called with MiXCR, in-frame beta chains kept. Under each unique CDR3 protein, matching rows form one entry showing the most common genes and DNA. This sample lists approximately 170,000 distinct CDR3 sequences; 17% were detected once. The ten largest clones represent around 20% of the sample. Sequences were obtained from CD8+ T cells from PBMCs. These receptor sequences come from a human donor in good health (CMV status not recorded). Some clones in this sample may be carry-over from other donors' samples.

This clonotype was found many times. CDR3 coding DNA: TGTGCCAGCAGCTTAGCAGGGCCAGTTCAGCCCCAGCATTTT. Translating gives CASSLAGPVQPQHF. The rearrangement joins TRBV7-9 to TRBJ1-5; D unclear. The CDR3 is made up of 14 amino acids. Germline V CDR1 and CDR2: SEHNR, FQNEAQ (reference sequence). Trimming left V 0 bases short and J 6 bases short, with 9 bases between.

The table lists this clonotype with a few counts. The chain recombines TRBV7-6 with TRBJ1-1; 7 bases fit TRBD1. Trimming cost V 3 bases and J 1 base; bases outside gene matches: 8. Germline assignment: CDR1 SGHVS and CDR2 FNYEAQ. The CDR3 runs to 16 residues. The CDR3 DNA sequence: TGTGCCAGCAGCTTCACAGGAGAGGGGGCGAACACTGAAGCTTTCTTT. This gives the protein CASSFTGEGANTEAFF.

This clonotype was seen once. V gene TRBV25-1 combines with J gene TRBJ2-1, with D uncertain. The germline V gene encodes CDR1 MGHDK and CDR2 SYGVNS. CDR3 length equals 12 residues. V was shortened by 3 bases and J by 3 bases, with 3 bases between the two germline ends. CDR3 protein: CASSELYNEQFF. The DNA for the CDR3 is TGTGCCAGCAGTGAGCTCTACAATGAGCAGTTCTTC.

The table lists this clonotype with a few counts. This rearrangement joins TRBV9 to TRBJ1-5; a weak D match, TRBD1 (6 bases). Germline CDR1 reads SGDLS; CDR2 reads YYNGEE. The germline V and J ends were trimmed by 0 bases and 7 bases, with 11 bases remaining between them. The CDR3 runs to 14 residues. The CDR3 region is CASSVGGAGQPQHF. CDR3 nucleotides: TGTGCCAGCAGCGTAGGGGGGGCAGGACAGCCCCAGCATTTT.

The rearrangement joins TRBV12-3 or TRBV12-4 to TRBJ1-1, with no clear D. The ends were cut back, 6 bases at V and 6 bases at J, with 17 bases in the middle. The CDR3 is 14 amino acids. Written as DNA, the CDR3 is TGTGCCAGCAGATCAAACACGGACGGACCTGAAGCTTTCTTT. It is translated as CASRSNTDGPEAFF.

V and J are TRBV28 and TRBJ2-5; 8 bases fit TRBD1. CDR3 length equals 15 residues. V was pared by 3 bases and J by 5 bases, with 8 bases of the junction left unmatched. CDR1 and CDR2 from the germline V gene are MDHEN and SYDVKM. In DNA form, the CDR3 reads TGTGCCAGCAGTTTCCCCAGGGGGCTAGGGGAGACCCAGTACTTC. It encodes CASSFPRGLGETQYF. Complete variable domain (other parts from reference TRBV28 and TRBJ2-5): DVKVTQSSRYLVKRTGEKVFLECVQDMDHENMFWYRQDPGLGLRLIYFSYDVKMKEKGDIPEGYSVSREKKERFSLILESASTNQTSMYLCASSFPRGLGETQYFGPGTRLLVL.

This clonotype was observed a few times. The chain has TRBV11-2 and TRBJ2-7, with TRBD1 matching 9 bases. Germline CDR1 reads SGHAT; CDR2 reads FQNNGV. The CDR3 sequence is 15 residues long. The trim removed 3 bases at V and 4 bases at J, leaving 7 bases unmatched. In DNA, the CDR3 is TGTGCCAGCAGCTTCCCCCGACAGGGGGGGTACGAGCAGTACTTC. Translating it yields CASSFPRQGGYEQYF.

The chain has TRBV20-1 and TRBJ2-3; 8 bases line up with TRBD2. The V and J ends lost 2 bases and 2 bases, in that order; junction bases with no gene match: 9. Germline CDR1 and CDR2: DFQATT and SNEGSKA (reference sequence). This CDR3 has 16 residues. The CDR3 is CSARSFSGGFTDTQYF. CDR3 nucleotide sequence: TGCAGTGCTAGATCCTTCAGCGGGGGCTTCACAGATACGCAGTATTTT.

A few counts support this clonotype. The gene calls are TRBV7-3 and TRBJ1-4; D is ambiguous. V lost 4 bases and J 12 bases, leaving 15 bases between the germline ends. Germline V gene data show CDR1 as SGHTA and CDR2 as FQGTGA. This CDR3 has 13 residues. The CDR3 nucleotides are TGTGCCAGCAGCTCCGCCGTTGGTTCTGAACTGTTTTTT. This gives the protein CASSSAVGSELFF.

The CDR3 coding sequence is TGTGCCAGCAGGTACCCCGGCGGTTTAGAAGAAGCTTTCTTT. Translating gives CASRYPGGLEEAFF. The V gene is TRBV28, the J gene TRBJ1-1; D remains ambiguous. CDR3 length equals 14 residues. The germline V and J ends were trimmed by 6 bases and 8 bases, with 19 bases remaining between them. Per the germline V gene, CDR1 is MDHEN and CDR2 is SYDVKM.

This clonotype appeared a few times. The chain links TRBV6-2 or TRBV6-3 to TRBJ2-7, with D perhaps matching TRBD2 (5 bases). Germline V gene lookup returns CDR1 MNHEY and CDR2 SVGEGT. The CDR3 is made up of 13 amino acids. V lost 2 bases and J lost 3, with 8 bases in between. The CDR3 spells CASSYTGYYEQYF. The CDR3 nucleotides are TGTGCCAGCAGTTACACGGGGTACTACGAGCAGTACTTC.

The J gene is TRBJ2-1, the V gene TRBV23-1; D is ambiguous. TRBV23-1 has ORF status, its function being uncertain. This CDR3 has 17 residues. V shed 0 bases and J shed 3 bases, with 15 bases lying between them. The CDR3 coding sequence is TGCGCCAGCAGTCAATCGTTTACTCCTCCTTTCTACAATGAGCAGTTCTTC. It is translated as CASSQSFTPPFYNEQFF.

Only a few counts were recorded for this clonotype. V usage is TRBV20-1 and J usage is TRBJ1-4; D is ambiguous. CDR3 length equals 12 residues. V lost 1 base, J lost 12 bases, and 12 bases lay in between. Per germline, CDR1 DFQATT and CDR2 SNEGSKA (reference sequence). The DNA for the CDR3 is TGCAGTGCTAGAGGTGGCGAGGCACAACTGTTTTTT. Translating it yields CSARGGEAQLFF.

This clonotype was seen only a few times. The chain has TRBV7-9 and TRBJ2-7, with D hard to call. This CDR3 comprises 13 residues. Germline CDR1 is SEHNR and CDR2 is FQNEAQ (reference sequence). V dropped 5 bases and J dropped 5 bases, with 13 bases sitting between them. CDR3 in amino acids: CASSVGSLDEQYF. The CDR3 nucleotides read TGTGCCAGCAGCGTAGGATCATTAGACGAGCAGTACTTC.

The chain carries TRBV14 and TRBJ2-1; tentatively, D is TRBD2 (7 bases). In germline, CDR1 is SGHDN, CDR2 FVKESK. This CDR3 has 17 amino acids. V shed 0 bases and J shed 2 bases, with 14 bases lying between them. DNA of the CDR3: TGTGCCAGCAGCCAAGAGGAACGGCGGGGGCCCTACAATGAGCAGTTCTTC. Translation gives CASSQEERRGPYNEQFF.

This clonotype was seen a few times. The gene calls are TRBV6-2 or TRBV6-3 and TRBJ2-7; 7 nucleotides align to TRBD2. Per the germline V gene, CDR1 is MNHEY and CDR2 is SVGEGT. This CDR3 is built from 13 residues. The CDR3 spells CATWWEGLSEQYF. As DNA, the CDR3 is TGTGCTACGTGGTGGGAGGGACTGAGCGAGCAGTACTTC.

The chain links TRBV7-3 to TRBJ2-5; TRBD2 aligns across 10 bases. Unmatched junction bases numbered 8, after V lost 5 bases and J lost 5 bases. The CDR3 covers 15 residues. The germline gives CDR1 SGHTA, CDR2 FQGTGA. The CDR3 region has the DNA TGTGCCAGCAGCCCTGCTAGCGGGAGATCGGAGACCCAGTACTTC. Encoded protein: CASSPASGRSETQYF.

V gene TRBV7-2 combines with J gene TRBJ2-5; 8 bases are a match to TRBD1. Trimming took 4 bases from V and 4 from J; bases not matched to a gene: 11. The CDR3 has 16 amino acids. Germline-derived CDR1 and CDR2 are SGHTA and FQGNSA. The CDR3 sequence is CASSSLRGLGVETQYF. CDR3 coding DNA: TGTGCCAGCAGCTCTCTCAGGGGGCTTGGCGTAGAGACCCAGTACTTC.

The sample holds a few counts of this clonotype. The genes are TRBV7-8 and TRBJ2-5, with D perhaps TRBD2 (6 bases). The CDR3 covers 15 residues. Per germline, CDR1 SGHVS and CDR2 FQNEAQ. Trimming took 1 base from V and 8 from J, leaving 17 bases between them. The CDR3 reads CASSLGDLRTNTQYF. The CDR3 DNA reads as TGTGCCAGCAGCTTAGGGGACTTACGAACGAATACCCAGTACTTC.

The chain couples TRBV7-9 to TRBJ2-1, with no clear D. CDR3 length equals 11 residues. Germline V gives CDR1 SEHNR, CDR2 FQNEAQ (reference sequence). V was trimmed by 4 bases and J by 7 bases, leaving 5 bases between them. The CDR3 here is CASSSSNEQFF. In DNA form, the CDR3 reads TGTGCCAGCAGCTCGAGTAATGAGCAGTTCTTC.

The chain recombines TRBV27 with TRBJ2-1, with D possibly matching TRBD2 (6 bases). The CDR3 consists of 11 residues. Per the germline V gene, CDR1 is MNHEY and CDR2 is SMNVEV (reference sequence). V lost 4 bases and J lost 8, with 6 bases in between. CDR3 in DNA: TGTGCCAGCAGTTGGGGGGATGAGCAGTTCTTC. It translates to CASSWGDEQFF.

The CDR3 DNA follows: TGTGCCAGCAGTTATACCGGGACAGGGCCGCTCCGGGGGTCCTACGAGCAGTACTTC. Protein sequence: CASSYTGTGPLRGSYEQYF. The rearrangement links TRBV6-6 to TRBJ2-7, with 9 bases matching TRBD1. V trimming: 3 bases; J trimming: 1 base; junction bases outside the gene matches: 16. The germline CDR1 and CDR2 sequences are MNHNY and SVGAGI (reference sequence). This CDR3 spans 19 amino acids.

This clonotype was seen more than once but under ten times. The chain combines TRBV7-2 with TRBJ1-6; the D is unclear. V was clipped by 1 base and J by 2 bases, with 3 bases between them. Germline V gene sequence: CDR1 SGHTA, CDR2 FQGNSA. The CDR3 contains 14 residues. The CDR3 DNA follows: TGTGCCAGCAGCTTAGAAGCCTATAATTCACCCCTCCACTTT. It translates to CASSLEAYNSPLHF.